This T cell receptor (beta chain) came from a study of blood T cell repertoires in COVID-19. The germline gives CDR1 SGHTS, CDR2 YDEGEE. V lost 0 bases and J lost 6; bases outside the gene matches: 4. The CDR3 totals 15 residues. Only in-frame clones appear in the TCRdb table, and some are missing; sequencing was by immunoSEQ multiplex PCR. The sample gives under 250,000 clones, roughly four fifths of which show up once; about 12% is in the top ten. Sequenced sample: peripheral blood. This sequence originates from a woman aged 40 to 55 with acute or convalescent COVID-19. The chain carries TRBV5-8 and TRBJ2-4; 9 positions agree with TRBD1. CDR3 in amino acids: CASSLDGTGINIQYF. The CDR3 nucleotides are TGTGCCAGCAGCTTGGACGGGACAGGGATAAACATTCAGTACTTC.